Included here is one T cell receptor beta chain sequence, with context. Its target is not known. Assay: immunoSEQ multiplex PCR; the TCRdb copy retains only in-frame clones and omits some. The sample lists about 1 million clones, around 75% occurring once. Losses at the gene ends were 4 bases for V and 2 bases for J; bases not matched to a gene: 3. The CDR3 is made up of 14 amino acids. Germline CDR1 is SNHLY and CDR2 is FYNNEI. The data were obtained in a study of shared clonotypes between healthy human individuals. Turning to the study itself: Donors had three CD4 naive, three CD4 memory, two CD8 naive and one CD8 memory plate apiece.

Whole-study findings and limits: Shared clonotypes: roughly 4.7% naive CD4, roughly 3.5% naive CD8, roughly 2.2% memory CD4, under 0.5% memory CD8.

The sequenced material came from memory CD4+ T cells sorted from blood. Subset noted: CD45RA-negative fraction. The clonotype was recovered from a man between 18 and 35 years old in good health. The chain links TRBV2 to TRBJ2-5; TRBD2 matches at 8 bases. The CDR3 here is CASSASGFQETQYF. The CDR3 region has the DNA TGTGCCAGCAGTGCTAGCGGGTTTCAAGAGACCCAGTACTTC. Full variable domain (missing parts from reference TRBV2 and TRBJ2-5): EPEVTQTPSHQVTQMGQEVILRCVPISNHLYFYWYRQILGQKVEFLVSFYNNEISEKSEIFDDQFSVERPDGSNFTLKIRSTKLEDSAMYFCASSASGFQETQYFGPGTRLLVL.